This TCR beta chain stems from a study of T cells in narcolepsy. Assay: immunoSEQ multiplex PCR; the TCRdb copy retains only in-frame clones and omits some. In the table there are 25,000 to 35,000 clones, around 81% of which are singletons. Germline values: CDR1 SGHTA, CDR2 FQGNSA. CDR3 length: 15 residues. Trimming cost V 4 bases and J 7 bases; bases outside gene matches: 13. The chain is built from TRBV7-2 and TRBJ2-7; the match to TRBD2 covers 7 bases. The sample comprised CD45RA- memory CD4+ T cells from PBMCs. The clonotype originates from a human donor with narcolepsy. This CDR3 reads CASSSGVRPGGEQYF. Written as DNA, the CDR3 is TGTGCCAGCAGCTCCGGGGTCCGGCCCGGGGGGGAGCAGTACTTC.